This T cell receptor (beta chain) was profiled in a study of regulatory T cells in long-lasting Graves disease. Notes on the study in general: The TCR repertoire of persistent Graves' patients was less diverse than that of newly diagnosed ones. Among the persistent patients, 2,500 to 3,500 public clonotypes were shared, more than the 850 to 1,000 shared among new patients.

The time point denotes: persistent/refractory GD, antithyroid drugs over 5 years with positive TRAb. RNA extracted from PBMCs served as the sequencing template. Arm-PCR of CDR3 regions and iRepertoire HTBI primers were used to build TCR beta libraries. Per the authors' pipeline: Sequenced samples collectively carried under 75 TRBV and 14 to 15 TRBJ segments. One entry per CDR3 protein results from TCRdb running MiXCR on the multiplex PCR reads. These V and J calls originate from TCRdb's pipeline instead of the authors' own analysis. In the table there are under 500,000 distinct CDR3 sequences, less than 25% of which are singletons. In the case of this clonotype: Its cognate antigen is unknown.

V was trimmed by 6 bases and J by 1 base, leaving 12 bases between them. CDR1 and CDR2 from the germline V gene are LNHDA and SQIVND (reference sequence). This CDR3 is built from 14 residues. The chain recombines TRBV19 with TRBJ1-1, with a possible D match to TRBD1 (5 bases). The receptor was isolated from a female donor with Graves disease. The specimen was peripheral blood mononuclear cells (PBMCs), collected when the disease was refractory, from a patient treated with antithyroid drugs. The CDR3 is CASSHSTENTEAFF. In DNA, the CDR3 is TGTGCCAGTAGCCACTCGACAGAGAACACTGAAGCTTTCTTT.